The rows below give T cell receptor beta chains drawn from one sample of a study of blood T cell repertoires in COVID-19. Only in-frame clones appear in the TCRdb table, and some are missing; sequencing was by immunoSEQ multiplex PCR. This table has some 390,000 clones, nearly 90% appearing once. Sample: PBMCs or T cells enriched from blood (not recorded which). The receptors come from a woman younger than 45 who had recovered from COVID-19. Both conserved end residues are part of each CDR3. Each record gives: J gene, D gene, V gene, CDR3 length, CDR3 protein, CDR3 DNA. A D gene is named only where the DNA matches it firmly.

>TRBJ2-3|TRBD1|TRBV19|15
CASSIGQGVTDTQYF
TGTGCCAGTAGTATCGGACAGGGAGTCACAGATACGCAGTATTTT
>TRBJ1-1|NA|TRBV18|15
CASSPPAGLNTEAFF
TGTGCCAGCTCACCGCCGGCAGGGCTGAACACTGAAGCTTTCTTT
>TRBJ1-5|NA|TRBV24-1|15
CATSDFLGGNQPQHF
TGTGCCACCAGTGATTTCTTAGGGGGCAATCAGCCCCAGCATTTT
>TRBJ2-7|TRBD1|TRBV7-9|14
CASSLAGTGDEQYF
TGTGCCAGCAGCTTAGCTGGGACAGGGGACGAGCAGTACTTC
>TRBJ2-7|TRBD2|TRBV4-1|18
CASSLTGTSGGAPHEQYF
TGCGCCAGCAGCCTAACCGGGACTAGCGGGGGGGCCCCTCACGAGCAGTACTTC
>TRBJ2-7|NA|TRBV5-5|15
CASSLEIWASYEQYF
TGTGCCAGCAGCTTGGAAATCTGGGCCTCCTACGAGCAGTACTTC
>TRBJ1-4|NA|TRBV5-4|14
CASSPPGRNEKLFF
TGTGCCAGCAGCCCGCCGGGGAGGAATGAAAAACTGTTTTTT
>TRBJ1-5|TRBD1|TRBV27|18
CASSLSGTGGLSNQPQHF
TGTGCCAGCAGTTTATCGGGCACAGGGGGGTTAAGCAATCAGCCCCAGCATTTT
>TRBJ1-1|NA|TRBV29-1|11
CSVDGGLRAFF
TGCAGCGTTGACGGGGGGTTACGAGCTTTCTTT
>TRBJ1-2|NA|TRBV12-3/TRBV12-4|13
CASRSTANYGYTF
TGTGCCAGCAGGTCGACAGCGAACTATGGCTACACCTTC
>TRBJ1-2|TRBD1|TRBV27|14
CASSPRQGYYGYTF
TGTGCCAGCAGTCCCCGACAGGGGTACTATGGCTACACCTTC
>TRBJ1-5|TRBD1|TRBV10-2|13
CASADRDNQPQHF
TGCGCCAGCGCGGACAGGGACAATCAGCCCCAGCATTTT
>TRBJ1-1|TRBD1|TRBV27|16
CATLPRGHQVNTEAFF
TGTGCCACCCTGCCCAGGGGGCATCAAGTGAACACTGAAGCTTTCTTT
>TRBJ2-1|NA|TRBV5-1|16
CASSAETSISYNEQFF
TGCGCCAGCAGCGCCGAAACTAGTATCTCCTACAATGAGCAGTTCTTC
>TRBJ1-1|NA|TRBV6-5|13
CASSYSRMLQAFF
TGTGCCAGCAGTTACTCGAGGATGCTGCAAGCTTTCTTT
>TRBJ2-7|TRBD1|TRBV18|15
CASSPGQTLSYEQYF
TGTGCCAGCTCACCGGGACAGACACTCTCCTACGAGCAGTACTTC
>TRBJ1-2|TRBD1|TRBV15|15
CATSTPGQGIDGYTF
TGTGCCACCAGCACTCCGGGACAGGGTATTGATGGCTACACCTTC
>TRBJ2-2|NA|TRBV14|14
CASSQAGFSGELFF
TGTGCCAGCAGCCAAGCAGGGTTCTCCGGGGAGCTGTTTTTT
>TRBJ1-2|TRBD1|TRBV7-9|16
CASSNLRGQGAYGYTF
TGTGCCAGCAGCAATCTTCGAGGACAGGGGGCTTATGGCTACACCTTC
>TRBJ2-7|TRBD2|TRBV4-3|15
CASSQATSGAAEQYF
TGCGCCAGCAGCCAAGCTACTAGCGGGGCGGCCGAGCAGTACTTC
>TRBJ1-4|TRBD1|TRBV13|17
CASSKRDRVRGWEKLFF
TGTGCCAGCAGCAAAAGGGACAGGGTTAGAGGTTGGGAAAAACTGTTTTTT
>TRBJ1-1|TRBD1|TRBV7-3|15
CASSRQGYQNTEAFF
TGTGCCAGCAGCCGACAGGGTTACCAGAACACTGAAGCTTTCTTT
>TRBJ1-5|NA|TRBV12-3/TRBV12-4|12
CASSFFSQPQHF
TGTGCCAGCAGTTTCTTTAGTCAGCCCCAGCATTTT
>TRBJ1-4|NA|TRBV11-1|14
CASSLSTAGEKLFF
TGTGCCAGCAGCTTGAGCACGGCGGGAGAAAAACTGTTTTTT